This entry lists 12 T cell receptor beta chains sequenced from one sample in a study of cytomegalovirus exposure and HLA in healthy donors. The study ran its PCR with 60 Vbeta and 13 Jbeta primers. Using immunoSEQ multiplex PCR, the repertoire was profiled, and TCRdb retains in-frame clones only, with some absent. The table includes about 110,000 clones, 70% to 80% detected once. Sample: PBMCs. Source of these receptors: a woman in her thirties or forties in good health and CMV-seronegative.

The chain recombines TRBV6-5 with TRBJ1-1; unclear D gene. The germline V gene has CDR1 MNHEY and CDR2 SVGAGI. V was pared by 4 bases and J by 1 base, with 10 bases between. CDR3 length: 14 residues. In nucleotides, the CDR3 is TGTGCCAGCAGTTTGGATCCGGGGAACACTGAAGCTTTCTTT. Amino acids: CASSLDPGNTEAFF.

CDR3 nucleotide sequence: TGTGCCTGGACACTGCCGACAGGGGAAGCTTTCTTT. Translation: CAWTLPTGEAFF. The genes are TRBV30 and TRBJ1-1; TRBD1 matches 7 bases. Germline trimming cut 4 bases from V and 8 bases from J; bases unmatched to any gene: 7. The CDR3 runs to 12 residues. Germline V gene sequence: CDR1 GTSNPN, CDR2 SVGIG (reference sequence).

The chain combines TRBV7-8 with TRBJ1-5; TRBD1 aligns across 7 bases. Germline V gene data show CDR1 as SGHVS and CDR2 as FQNEAQ. The CDR3 contains 16 residues. Trimming took 0 bases from V and 4 from J; bases not matched to a gene: 6. The CDR3 protein is CASSLARQGKNQPQHF. The CDR3 coding sequence is TGTGCCAGCAGCTTAGCGCGACAGGGCAAAAATCAGCCCCAGCATTTT.

V and J are TRBV19 and TRBJ2-1, with no clear D. CDR1 is LNHDA, CDR2 SQIVND, per germline (reference sequence). The V gene lost 10 bases and the J gene lost 8 bases, with 9 bases spanning the gap. The CDR3 runs to 10 residues. CDR3: CATLGHEQFF. The CDR3 DNA reads TGTGCCACCCTAGGCCATGAGCAGTTCTTC.

This clone was seen a single time. The genes are TRBV6-6 and TRBJ1-4; D not certain. There are 14 residues in the CDR3. Trimming took 4 bases from V and 8 from J, leaving 14 bases between them. Germline V gene sequence: CDR1 MNHNY, CDR2 SVGAGI (reference sequence). The CDR3 coding sequence is TGTGCCAGCAGTTCGTTCCGGACGGGAGAAAAACTGTTTTTT. This translates into CASSSFRTGEKLFF.

This chain connects TRBV28 to TRBJ2-7, with 13 positions matching TRBD2. The V gene's germline CDR1 is MDHEN and CDR2 SYDVKM. V lost 5 bases, J lost 0 bases, and 13 bases stayed unmatched. The CDR3 consists of 19 residues. Here the CDR3 DNA reads TGTGCCAGCAGTAGCTATTCCGGGACTAGCGGGAAGAGCTCCTACGAGCAGTACTTC. It codes for CASSSYSGTSGKSSYEQYF. Combining the CDR3 with reference TRBV28 and TRBJ2-7 gives the whole variable domain DVKVTQSSRYLVKRTGEKVFLECVQDMDHENMFWYRQDPGLGLRLIYFSYDVKMKEKGDIPEGYSVSREKKERFSLILESASTNQTSMYLCASSSYSGTSGKSSYEQYFGPGTRLTVT.

This clone was observed a few times. V usage is TRBV4-1 and J usage is TRBJ1-3, with D unclear. V was clipped by 1 base and J by 0 bases, with 13 bases between them. CDR3 length: 17 amino acids. Germline CDR1 and CDR2: MGHRA and YSYEKL. CDR3 in amino acids: CASSQGPAAGSGNTIYF. CDR3 sequence (DNA): TGCGCCAGCAGCCAAGGACCCGCGGCCGGCTCTGGAAACACCATATATTTT.

V usage is TRBV27 and J usage is TRBJ2-3; 9 nucleotides line up with TRBD2. CDR3 size: 17 residues. The J segment lost 3 bases and the V segment lost 0 bases, leaving 7 bases of the junction unmatched. Germline V gene sequence: CDR1 MNHEY, CDR2 SMNVEV (reference sequence). CDR3 sequence (DNA): TGTGCCAGCAGTTTATCGTCTAGCGGGGTCGGGACAGATACGCAGTATTTT. Translating gives CASSLSSSGVGTDTQYF.

The rearrangement links TRBV28 to TRBJ2-7; TRBD1 aligns across 8 bases. Germline values: CDR1 MDHEN, CDR2 SYDVKM. V was pared by 1 base and J by 3 bases, with 5 bases of the junction left unmatched. This CDR3 is built from 15 residues. The CDR3 DNA follows: TGTGCCAGCAGTTTATCGGCCAGGGGGCGCTACGAGCAGTACTTC. This sequence encodes CASSLSARGRYEQYF.

V gene TRBV5-1 combines with J gene TRBJ2-3, with 8 bases identical to TRBD2. J gave up 5 bases and V 4 bases, and 18 bases lay outside the gene matches. Germline V gives CDR1 SGHRS, CDR2 YFSETQ. The CDR3 length is 18 residues. The CDR3 DNA follows: TGCGCCAGCAGCCTGCCTTCTACGGCAGCGGGAGTTGTAGATACGCAGTATTTT. It codes for CASSLPSTAAGVVDTQYF.

The chain combines TRBV27 with TRBJ1-5; D is uncertain. This CDR3 has 15 amino acids. Germline V gene sequence: CDR1 MNHEY, CDR2 SMNVEV (reference sequence). Trimming took off 1 base at V and 1 base at J, with 8 bases between the two ends. The CDR3 DNA reads as TGTGCCAGCAGTTTATTTGGGGAGAGCAATCAGCCCCAGCATTTT. It encodes CASSLFGESNQPQHF.

V gene TRBV5-1 combines with J gene TRBJ1-1; D is unresolved. The length of the CDR3 is 15 residues. Trimming stripped 0 bases from V and 0 bases from J, with 9 bases between. The germline gives CDR1 SGHRS, CDR2 YFSETQ. Written as DNA, the CDR3 is TGCGCCAGCAGCTTGGAGGTCCGGGTGAACACTGAAGCTTTCTTT. Its translation: CASSLEVRVNTEAFF.